These T cell receptor beta chains were read from a single sample in a study of blood T cells in healthy people across ages. A single record per CDR3 protein comes from TCRdb applying MiXCR to the 5' RACE reads. The sample includes over 1,500,000 distinct CDR3 sequences, just under 50% of them seen just once. The sample consisted of blood. The source is a woman in her thirties or forties in good health. Both conserved end residues are part of each CDR3. A D gene is named only where the DNA matches it firmly. Part of the rows lack a size; the others show once, few, many or a class for expanded clones.

- TRBJ2-3 TRBV27 - TGTGCCAGCAGTTTATCCCGGGTGAGCACAGATACGCAGTATTTT CASSLSRVSTDTQYF
- TRBJ2-7 TRBV7-9 - TGTGCCAGCAGCTTAGAGCGGACAGCCACTTACGAGCAGTACTTC CASSLERTATYEQYF
- TRBJ1-6 TRBV6-6 - TGTGCCAGCAGTTACTCGACAGGCAGAAATTCACCCCTCCACTTT CASSYSTGRNSPLHF
- TRBJ2-5 TRBV15 TRBD1 TGTGCCACCAGCAGAGACGGACAGGCAGAAGAGACCCAGTACTTC CATSRDGQAEETQYF
- TRBJ1-5 TRBV6-6 - TGTGCCAGCAGTTACTCCTGGGGGGGTCAGCCCCAGCATTTT CASSYSWGGQPQHF
- TRBJ1-5 TRBV6-6 - TGTGCCAGCAGTTTATTGGGGCAGGCTAGCAATCAGCCCCAGCATTTT CASSLLGQASNQPQHF
- TRBJ1-6 TRBV5-5 - TGTGCCAGCGAGGTCGGGACCGAGGGAGTCTCCCTCCACTTT CASEVGTEGVSLHF
- TRBJ1-6 TRBV7-2 - TGTGCCAGCAGGCAAGGGGGAAGCCTTAATTCACCCCTCCACTTT CASRQGGSLNSPLHF
- TRBJ2-3 TRBV19 - TGTGCCAGTAGTATAGATCGAGTAATCAGGAACCCCACAGATACGCAGTATTTT CASSIDRVIRNPTDTQYF
few TRBJ2-7 TRBV7-2 - TGTGCCAGCAGCCCTCGCAGGGACTACGAGCAGTACTTC CASSPRRDYEQYF
few TRBJ2-5 TRBV25-1 - TGTGCCAGCAGTGAATCGGGCACAGGGACGACGAAAGAGACCCAGTACTTC CASSESGTGTTKETQYF
many TRBJ2-7 TRBV29-1 TRBD1 TGCAGCGTCGGCGCGAACAGGGGAAGCCGTTCCTACGAGCAGTACTTC CSVGANRGSRSYEQYF
once TRBJ1-2 TRBV14 - TGTGCCAGCAGCCAAGAATCGGTGACGTTTGGGGGACGCCGGGTTGTTGGCTACACCTTC CASSQESVTFGGRRVVGYTF
- TRBJ2-5 TRBV7-9 - TGTGCCAGCAGCAACCACGCTCGGGAGACCCAGTACTTC CASSNHARETQYF
many TRBJ2-7 TRBV27 TRBD1 TGTGCCAGCAGTTTAGAGACAGGGGCCTACGAGCAGTACTTC CASSLETGAYEQYF
- TRBJ2-7 TRBV5-6 TRBD1 TGTGCCAGCAGCCCCGCGGACAGGCAGTACAATGAGCAGTACTTC CASSPADRQYNEQYF
few TRBJ2-5 TRBV28 TRBD1 TGTGCCAGCAGTTCCATAACCGGGACAGGGGTAGAGACCCAGTACTTC CASSSITGTGVETQYF
once TRBJ2-6 TRBV7-3 TRBD1 TGTGCCAGCAGCTCCCTAGGGACAGGGGGTTTCTCTGGGGCCAACGTCCTGACTTTC CASSSLGTGGFSGANVLTF
- TRBJ2-1 TRBV20-1 - TGCAGTGCCAAAACTAGCAGGTCCTACAATGAGCAGTTCTTC CSAKTSRSYNEQFF
few TRBJ2-5 TRBV9 - TGTGCCAGCAGCGCCAATTCGGACAGCCAAGAGACCCAGTACTTC CASSANSDSQETQYF